This T cell receptor beta chain was recovered during a study of regulatory T cells in long-lasting Graves disease. The authors built TCR beta libraries using iRepertoire HTBI primers and Arm-PCR of CDR3 regions. TCRdb ran MiXCR on the multiplex PCR reads and lists one entry per CDR3 protein. The repertoire includes fewer than 400,000 distinct CDR3 sequences, about a sixth of them detected once, and less than 45% sits in the top ten. Time point in this sample: newly diagnosed GD, antithyroid drugs for less than 3 months. RNA extracted from PBMCs served as the sequencing template. A blood draw put about 9 milliliters of peripheral blood into EDTA tubes. This clonotype was observed many times. This receptor was identified in a female donor with Graves disease. Specimen: peripheral blood mononuclear cells (PBMCs), collected at new diagnosis, from a patient treated with antithyroid drugs.

DNA of the CDR3: TGTGCCAGTAGTCCCCAACAACTGGGGGAAGGCTCTGAAGCTTTCTTT. This translates into CASSPQQLGEGSEAFF. This rearrangement joins TRBV19 to TRBJ1-1; D may be TRBD1 (5 bases). V lost 5 bases and J lost 6, with 22 bases in between. In germline, CDR1 is LNHDA, CDR2 SQIVND (reference sequence). The CDR3 is made up of 16 amino acids.